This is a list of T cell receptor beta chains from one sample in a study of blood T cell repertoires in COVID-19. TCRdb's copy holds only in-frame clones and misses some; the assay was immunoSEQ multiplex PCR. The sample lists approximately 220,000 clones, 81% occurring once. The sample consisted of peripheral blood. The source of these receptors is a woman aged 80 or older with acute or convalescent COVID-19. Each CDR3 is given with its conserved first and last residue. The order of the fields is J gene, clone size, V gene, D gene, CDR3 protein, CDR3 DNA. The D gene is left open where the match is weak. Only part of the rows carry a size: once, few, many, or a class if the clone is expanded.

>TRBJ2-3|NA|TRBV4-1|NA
CASSPRLETDTQYF
TGCGCCAGCAGCCCACGACTAGAGACAGATACGCAGTATTTT
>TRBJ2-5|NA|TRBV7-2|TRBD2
CASSSSGTSGDLQETQYF
TGTGCCAGCAGCTCTTCCGGGACTAGCGGGGACCTCCAAGAGACCCAGTACTTC
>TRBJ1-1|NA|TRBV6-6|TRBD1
CASSYLGGKAEAFF
TGTGCCAGCAGTTATTTAGGGGGCAAGGCTGAAGCTTTCTTT
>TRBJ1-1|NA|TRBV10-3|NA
CAISESITEGMNTEAFF
TGTGCCATCAGTGAGTCGATAACGGAGGGGATGAACACTGAAGCTTTCTTT
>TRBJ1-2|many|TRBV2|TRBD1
CASSEQGAGYGYTF
TGTGCCAGCAGTGAACAGGGGGCGGGCTATGGCTACACCTTC
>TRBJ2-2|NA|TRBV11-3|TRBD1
CASSSNRGAGELFF
TGTGCCAGCAGCTCCAACAGGGGGGCCGGGGAGCTGTTTTTT
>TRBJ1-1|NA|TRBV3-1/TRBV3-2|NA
CASSQGGDTEAFF
TGTGCCAGCAGCCAAGGCGGGGACACTGAAGCTTTCTTT
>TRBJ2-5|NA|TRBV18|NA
CASSPSETQYF
TGTGCCAGCTCACCAAGCGAGACCCAGTACTTC
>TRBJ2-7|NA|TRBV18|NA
CASSPPRGYEQYF
TGTGCCAGCTCACCACCAAGAGGGTACGAGCAGTACTTC
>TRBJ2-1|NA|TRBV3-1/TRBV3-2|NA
CASSQWGPNEQFF
TGTGCCAGCAGCCAGTGGGGCCCCAATGAGCAGTTCTTC
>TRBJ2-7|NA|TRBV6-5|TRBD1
CASSSTGGHEQYF
TGTGCCAGCAGTTCCACAGGGGGGCACGAGCAGTACTTC
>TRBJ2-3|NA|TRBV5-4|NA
CASSLSSTPRTDTQYF
TGTGCCAGCAGCTTGTCAAGCACTCCCCGCACAGATACGCAGTATTTT
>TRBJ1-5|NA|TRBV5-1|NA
CASSHRGGTPGNQPQHF
TGCGCCAGCAGCCACCGCGGGGGGACCCCAGGGAATCAGCCCCAGCATTTT
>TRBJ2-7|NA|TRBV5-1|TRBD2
CASSLATSGSGYEQYF
TGCGCCAGCAGCCTAGCGACTAGCGGGAGTGGGTACGAGCAGTACTTC
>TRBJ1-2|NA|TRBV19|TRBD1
CASSIDDRADGYTF
TGTGCCAGTAGTATCGACGACAGGGCGGATGGCTACACCTTC
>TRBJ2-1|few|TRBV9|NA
CASSVGPSHEQFF
TGTGCCAGCAGCGTAGGCCCAAGCCATGAGCAGTTCTTC
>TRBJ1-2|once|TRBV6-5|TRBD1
CASSFSLQGARGYTF
TGTGCCAGCAGTTTCTCTCTACAGGGGGCGCGCGGCTACACCTTC
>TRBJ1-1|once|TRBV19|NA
CASRVQGGAFF
TGTGCCAGTAGGGTCCAGGGTGGCGCTTTCTTT
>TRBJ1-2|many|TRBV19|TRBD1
CASSLTGGSANYGYTF
TGTGCCAGTAGTCTGACAGGGGGCTCAGCTAACTATGGCTACACCTTC
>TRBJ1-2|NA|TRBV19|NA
CASSVQGKGDYGYTF
TGTGCCAGTAGTGTCCAGGGAAAGGGCGACTATGGCTACACCTTC
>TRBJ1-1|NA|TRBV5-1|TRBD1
CASSRGQEKFEAFF
TGCGCCAGCAGCCGAGGACAGGAGAAATTTGAAGCTTTCTTT
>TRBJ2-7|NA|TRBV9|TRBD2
CASSSQRGGLGEQYF
TGTGCCAGCAGCTCCCAGCGGGGGGGCCTTGGCGAGCAGTACTTC
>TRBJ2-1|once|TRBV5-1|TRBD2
CASSLLPRTSGGSSYNEQFF
TGCGCCAGCAGCTTGCTTCCCCGGACTAGCGGGGGATCGTCCTACAATGAGCAGTTCTTC
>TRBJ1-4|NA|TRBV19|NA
CASSMSGEKLFF
TGTGCCAGTAGTATGTCCGGGGAAAAACTGTTTTTT
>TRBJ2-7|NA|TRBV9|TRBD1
CASSVGGTGGFYEQYF
TGTGCCAGCAGCGTAGGGGGAACAGGGGGCTTCTACGAGCAGTACTTC